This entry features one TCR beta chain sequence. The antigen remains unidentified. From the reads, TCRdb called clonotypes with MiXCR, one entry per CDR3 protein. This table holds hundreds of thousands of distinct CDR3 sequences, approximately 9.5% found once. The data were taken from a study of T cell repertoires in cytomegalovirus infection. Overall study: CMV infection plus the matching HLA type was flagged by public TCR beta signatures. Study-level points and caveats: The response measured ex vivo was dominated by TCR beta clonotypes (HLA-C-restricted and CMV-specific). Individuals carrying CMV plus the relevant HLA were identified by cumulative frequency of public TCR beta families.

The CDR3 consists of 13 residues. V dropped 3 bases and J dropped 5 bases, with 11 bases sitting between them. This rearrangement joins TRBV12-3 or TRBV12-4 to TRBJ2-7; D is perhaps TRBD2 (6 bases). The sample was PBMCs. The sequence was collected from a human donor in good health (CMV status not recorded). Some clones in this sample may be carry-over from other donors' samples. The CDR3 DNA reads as TGTGCCAGCAGTTTGACCGGCGGGGACGAGCAGTACTTC. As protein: CASSLTGGDEQYF.